These 28 T cell receptor beta chains were all obtained from the same sample, sequenced in a study of blood T cell repertoires in COVID-19. The assay was immunoSEQ multiplex PCR, and TCRdb's table has in-frame clones only and misses some. Of tens of thousands of clones listed, around nine tenths are singletons. The sequencing sample was made of peripheral blood. All receptors derive from a human donor with active COVID-19. The donor label of this sample is uncertain.

The V call is TRBV29-1, the J call TRBJ2-1; D may be TRBD2 (7 bases). CDR1 and CDR2 (germline): SQVTM, ANQGSEA. The CDR3 has 15 amino acids. V was clipped by 8 bases and J by 3 bases, with 20 bases between them. The CDR3 DNA is TGCAGCACGCCCGGTGGGGGGGCTTACTACAATGAGCAGTTCTTC. Amino acids: CSTPGGGAYYNEQFF.

J is TRBJ2-3 and V is TRBV3-1 (or the pseudogene TRBV3-2); no clear D gene. The CDR3 length is 12 residues. Germline V gene data show CDR1 as LGHDT and CDR2 as YNNKEL (reference sequence). V was pared by 1 base and J by 11 bases, with 10 bases between. The CDR3 DNA sequence: TGTGCCAGCAGCCAAGGGCTGTCTCGGCAGTATTTT. This encodes CASSQGLSRQYF.

The chain joins TRBV6-5 to TRBJ1-2; D is ambiguous. Germline CDR1 is MNHEY and CDR2 is SVGAGI. V was trimmed by 4 bases and J by 4 bases, leaving 10 bases between them. This CDR3 has 13 amino acids. The CDR3 region is CASSWAAGYGYTF. The CDR3 DNA sequence: TGTGCCAGCAGTTGGGCGGCGGGCTATGGCTACACCTTC.

The V and J genes are TRBV9 and TRBJ2-2; tentative D call: TRBD2 (6 bases). This CDR3 contains 17 residues. Germline V CDR1 and CDR2: SGDLS, YYNGEE. Between the trimmed V and J ends, which lost 0 bases and 4 bases, there was a span of 16 bases. CDR3 sequence: CASSVGWSAGGTGELFF. CDR3 nucleotides: TGTGCCAGCAGCGTAGGATGGTCAGCCGGGGGCACCGGGGAGCTGTTTTTT.

The genes are TRBV2 and TRBJ1-3; D may be TRBD1 (6 bases). The CDR3 loop spans 13 amino acids. Per the germline V gene, CDR1 is SNHLY and CDR2 is FYNNEI. V lost 9 bases and J 2 bases, leaving 11 bases between the germline ends. The chain's CDR3 is CASHRVTGNTIYF. In DNA, the CDR3 is TGTGCCAGTCACAGGGTCACTGGAAACACCATATATTTT.

This clone was seen a few times. The chain links TRBV28 to TRBJ1-2; the match to TRBD1 covers 9 bases. V shed 6 bases and J 7 bases; nucleotides not matched to a gene: 12. This CDR3 comprises 15 residues. CDR1 and CDR2 (germline): MDHEN, SYDVKM. CDR3: CASRTGQGILGGYTF. The DNA for the CDR3 is TGTGCCAGCAGAACAGGACAGGGGATTTTAGGTGGCTACACCTTC.

The chain links TRBV7-9 to TRBJ1-6; maybe TRBD1 (5 bases). Germline CDR1 SEHNR, CDR2 FQNEAQ (reference sequence). The CDR3 totals 14 residues. The V end lost 5 bases, the J end lost 6 bases, and 11 bases lay between the germline ends. CDR3 sequence: CASSPGLSNSPLHF. The CDR3 region has the DNA TGTGCCAGCAGCCCAGGGCTAAGTAATTCACCCCTCCACTTT.

The chain carries TRBV2 and TRBJ2-7, with a possible D match to TRBD2 (6 bases). Germline lookup yields CDR1 SNHLY and CDR2 FYNNEI. The V end was cut by 7 bases, the J end by 0 bases, with 16 bases between. The length of the CDR3 is 15 residues. The CDR3 nucleotides are TGTGCCAGCACCCTGGGAGGAGGCCGCTCCTACGAGCAGTACTTC. Amino acid sequence: CASTLGGGRSYEQYF. The variable domain in full, completed from reference TRBV2 and TRBJ2-7, reads EPEVTQTPSHQVTQMGQEVILRCVPISNHLYFYWYRQILGQKVEFLVSFYNNEISEKSEIFDDQFSVERPDGSNFTLKIRSTKLEDSAMYFCASTLGGGRSYEQYFGPGTRLTVT.

V usage is TRBV19 and J usage is TRBJ1-1; possibly TRBD1 for D (6 bases). The CDR3 extends over 15 amino acids. Germline V gene sequence: CDR1 LNHDA, CDR2 SQIVND (reference sequence). Trimming pared 1 base from V and 7 bases from J, leaving 16 bases between. The CDR3 protein is CASSIAVMGAGEAFF. The CDR3 DNA is TGTGCCAGTAGTATAGCCGTGATGGGGGCGGGTGAAGCTTTCTTT.

V is TRBV5-5 and J is TRBJ2-7, with TRBD1 matching 8 bases. This CDR3 is 15 amino acids long. J gave up 2 bases and V 5 bases, and 9 bases lay outside the gene matches. Germline CDR1 SGHKS, CDR2 YYEKEE (reference sequence). CDR3 sequence reads: CASRVGTGTTYEQYF. The DNA of the CDR3 is TGTGCCAGCAGGGTCGGGACAGGAACGACCTACGAGCAGTACTTC.

The J gene is TRBJ2-3, the V gene TRBV20-1; perhaps TRBD2 as D (5 bases). CDR3 length: 15 residues. V lost 3 bases, J lost 0 bases, and 13 bases lay in between. Germline CDR1 and CDR2: DFQATT and SNEGSKA (reference sequence). The CDR3 nucleotides read TGCAGTGCTAGTCTGGCTAGCAGTAGCACAGATACGCAGTATTTT. The encoded protein is CSASLASSSTDTQYF.

This chain joins TRBV6-5 and TRBJ1-2; D remains unclear. Germline V lookup: CDR1 MNHEY, CDR2 SVGAGI. Between the trimmed V and J ends, which lost 9 bases and 2 bases, there was a span of 7 bases. The CDR3 is 11 residues long. The CDR3 nucleotides read TGTGCCAGTGCCGGGAACTATGGCTACACCTTC. Amino acid sequence: CASAGNYGYTF.

The CDR3: CASRTSAGVSPEQYF. The DNA of the CDR3 is TGTGCCAGCAGGACAAGTGCGGGAGTAAGCCCCGAGCAGTACTTC. V usage is TRBV6-5 and J usage is TRBJ2-7; 7 positions match TRBD2. V shed 6 bases and J 6 bases; nucleotides not matched to a gene: 14. CDR3 length equals 15 residues. In germline, CDR1 is MNHEY, CDR2 SVGAGI.

This clone was seen a handful of times. The chain combines TRBV6-6 with TRBJ1-5, with a weak D call TRBD1 (6 bases). The CDR3 covers 15 residues. CDR1 MNHNY and CDR2 SVGAGI come from the germline V gene (reference sequence). V dropped 5 bases and J dropped 0 bases, with 11 bases sitting between them. CDR3 region: CASSPGHYSNQPQHF. CDR3 nucleotides: TGTGCCAGCAGTCCGGGACACTATAGCAATCAGCCCCAGCATTTT.

The chain links TRBV11-2 to TRBJ2-7; 13 nucleotides align to TRBD2. V lost 4 bases, J lost 7 bases, and 7 bases stayed unmatched. The CDR3 runs to 15 residues. Germline assignment: CDR1 SGHAT and CDR2 FQNNGV. The CDR3 DNA reads as TGTGCCAGCAGCTCCCCGGGACTAGCGGGAATAGAGCAGTACTTC. As protein: CASSSPGLAGIEQYF.

The chain couples TRBV12-3 or TRBV12-4 to TRBJ1-1, with TRBD1 matching over 7 bases. This CDR3 comprises 13 residues. The V segment lost 3 bases and the J segment 4 bases; nucleotides outside the gene matches: 2. In DNA, the CDR3 is TGTGCCAGCAGTTTTTCAGGGGGCACTGAAGCTTTCTTT. It codes for CASSFSGGTEAFF.

The J gene is TRBJ1-5, the V gene TRBV25-1; TRBD1 is a possible D gene (5 bases). Germline values: CDR1 MGHDK, CDR2 SYGVNS. V gave up 0 bases and J gave up 6 bases, with 6 bases separating them. The CDR3 loop spans 13 amino acids. The CDR3 region is CASSEYRGQPQHF. The DNA for the CDR3 is TGTGCCAGCAGTGAATATAGGGGTCAGCCCCAGCATTTT.

The chain employs TRBV4-2 and TRBJ1-1, with 10 positions matching TRBD1. V lost 2 bases, J lost 5 bases, and 2 bases stayed unmatched. The length of the CDR3 is 14 residues. Germline values: CDR1 LGHNA, CDR2 YNFKEQ. CDR3 nucleotides: TGTGCCAGCAGCCAACCGGGACAGGGGACTGAAGCTTTCTTT. Translation gives CASSQPGQGTEAFF.

This clone was detected once. The rearrangement links TRBV6-1 to TRBJ1-4, with D unclear. CDR1 is MNHNS, CDR2 SASEGT, per germline. With 2 bases removed from V and 0 bases from J, the gap between germline ends came to 10 bases. The CDR3 is made up of 16 amino acids. The CDR3 DNA reads as TGTGCCAGCAGTGAACTGGCAGGCACAACTAATGAAAAACTGTTTTTT. Its translation: CASSELAGTTNEKLFF.

The chain has TRBV6-5 and TRBJ1-1; 7 bases line up with TRBD1. The CDR3 totals 13 residues. V was clipped by 6 bases and J by 3 bases; unmatched bases: 4. Germline V lookup: CDR1 MNHEY, CDR2 SVGAGI. CDR3 amino acids: CASSRGTDTEAFF. CDR3 nucleotides: TGTGCCAGCAGCCGAGGGACAGACACTGAAGCTTTCTTT.

The rearrangement joins TRBV7-9 to TRBJ1-4, with 10 nucleotides matching TRBD1. Trimming at V came to 5 bases and at J to 5 bases, leaving 5 bases not matched to a gene. Germline-derived CDR1 and CDR2 are SEHNR and FQNEAQ (reference sequence). The CDR3 sequence is 15 residues long. DNA for the CDR3: TGTGCCAGCAGCGAGAGGGACAGGGGAAATGAAAAACTGTTTTTT. This translates into CASSERDRGNEKLFF. The full variable domain, rest sourced from reference TRBV7-9 and TRBJ1-4, is DTGVSQNPRHKITKRGQNVTFRCDPISEHNRLYWYRQTLGQGPEFLTYFQNEAQLEKSRLLSDRFSAERPKGSFSTLEIQRTEQGDSAMYLCASSERDRGNEKLFFGSGTQLSVL.

The chain carries TRBV5-4 and TRBJ2-5; 9 bases match TRBD1. This CDR3 has 15 residues. V lost 1 base to trimming and J lost 1 base; unmatched junction nucleotides: 2. The germline CDR1 and CDR2 sequences are SGHNT and YYREEE (reference sequence). The CDR3 nucleotides are TGTGCCAGCAGCTTGACAGGGGGCCCCCAAGAGACCCAGTACTTC. This translates into CASSLTGGPQETQYF.

The chain is built from TRBV7-2 and TRBJ1-4; 9 nucleotides line up with TRBD1. J was trimmed by 3 bases and V by 5 bases; bases with no gene match: 7. This CDR3 has 16 amino acids. Germline CDR1 SGHTA, CDR2 FQGNSA. DNA of the CDR3: TGTGCCAGCAGCCCAACAGGGACAGGGTCTAATGAAAAACTGTTTTTT. Protein: CASSPTGTGSNEKLFF.

The J gene is TRBJ2-1, the V gene TRBV5-1; the match to TRBD2 covers 7 bases. The CDR3 length is 17 residues. Unmatched junction bases numbered 11, after V lost 4 bases and J lost 1 base. In germline, CDR1 is SGHRS, CDR2 YFSETQ. Written as DNA, the CDR3 is TGCGCCAGCAGCCCGGGGACTCTGCGGGGGTCCTACAATGAGCAGTTCTTC. This translates into CASSPGTLRGSYNEQFF.

The rearrangement joins TRBV5-5 to TRBJ1-1; weak D call: TRBD1 (6 bases). The CDR3 length is 14 residues. The V gene's germline CDR1 is SGHKS and CDR2 YYEKEE (reference sequence). The V and J ends lost 6 bases and 3 bases respectively, with 15 bases between them. CDR3 DNA sequence: TGTGCCAGCACTATGGAACAGGGATACACTGAAGCTTTCTTT. As protein: CASTMEQGYTEAFF.

The chain couples TRBV4-2 to TRBJ2-7, with D maybe TRBD2 (6 bases). The CDR3 spans 15 residues. Per the germline V gene, CDR1 is LGHNA and CDR2 is YNFKEQ. V lost 3 bases to trimming and J lost 4 bases, with 16 bases between them. In DNA, the CDR3 is TGTGCCAGCAGCCAGGAGACGGGAGCCTCTTACGAGCAGTACTTC. Its translation is CASSQETGASYEQYF.

The chain employs TRBV6-1 and TRBJ2-7; 8 bases agree with TRBD2. Germline V gene lookup returns CDR1 MNHNS and CDR2 SASEGT. V lost 1 base to trimming and J lost 3 bases; unmatched junction nucleotides: 2. This CDR3 spans 14 amino acids. The CDR3: CASSEERGLYEQYF. In nucleotides, the CDR3 is TGTGCCAGCAGTGAAGAGCGGGGGCTCTACGAGCAGTACTTC.

This CDR3 reads CASSGSPGGPNEQFF. In nucleotides, the CDR3 is TGTGCCAGCAGCGGATCCCCGGGGGGGCCAAATGAGCAGTTCTTC. This chain connects TRBV9 to TRBJ2-1; 8 bases are shared with TRBD2. Germline CDR1 is SGDLS and CDR2 is YYNGEE. V trimming: 3 bases; J trimming: 7 bases; junction bases outside the gene matches: 9. The length of the CDR3 is 15 residues.